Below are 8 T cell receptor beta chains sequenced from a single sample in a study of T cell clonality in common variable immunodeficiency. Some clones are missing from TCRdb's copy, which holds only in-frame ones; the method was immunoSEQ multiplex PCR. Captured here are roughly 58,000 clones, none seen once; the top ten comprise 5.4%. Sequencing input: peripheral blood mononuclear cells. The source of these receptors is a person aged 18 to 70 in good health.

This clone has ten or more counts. The CDR3 spells CSATPGGGTDTQYF. The CDR3 DNA, read in part, is TGCAGTGCTACACCAGGGGGCGGCACAGATACG. The V gene is TRBV20-1, the J gene TRBJ2-3, with TRBD1 identical over 8 bases. The CDR3 end falls 3 residues outside the read, so it is completed with the germline J gene. CDR3 size: 14 residues. From germline, CDR1 is DFQATT and CDR2 SNEGSKA (reference sequence). The ends lost 4 bases at V and 1 base at J; junction bases unmatched: 4.

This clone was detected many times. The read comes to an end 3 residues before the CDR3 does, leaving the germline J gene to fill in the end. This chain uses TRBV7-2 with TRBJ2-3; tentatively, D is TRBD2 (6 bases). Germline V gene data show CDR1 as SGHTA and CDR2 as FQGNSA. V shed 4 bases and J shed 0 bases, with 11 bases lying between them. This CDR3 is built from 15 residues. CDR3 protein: CASSSGGISTDTQYF. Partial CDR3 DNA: TGTGCCAGCAGCTCGGGCGGGATCAGCACAGATACG.

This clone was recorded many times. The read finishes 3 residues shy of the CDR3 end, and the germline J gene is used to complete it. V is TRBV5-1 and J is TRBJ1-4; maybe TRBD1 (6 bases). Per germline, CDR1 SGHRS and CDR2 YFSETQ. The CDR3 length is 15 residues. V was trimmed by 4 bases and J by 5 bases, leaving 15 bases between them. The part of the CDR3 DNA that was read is TGCGCCAGCAGCGAGGATCCAGGGGACAATGAAAAA. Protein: CASSEDPGDNEK. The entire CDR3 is CASSEDPGDNEKLFF. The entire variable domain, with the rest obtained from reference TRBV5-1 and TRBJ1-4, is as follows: KAGVTQTPRYLIKTRGQQVTLSCSPISGHRSVSWYQQTPGQGLQFLFEYFSETQRNKGNFPGRFSGRQFSNSRSEMNVSTLELGDSALYLCASSEDPGDNEKLFFGSGTQLSVL.

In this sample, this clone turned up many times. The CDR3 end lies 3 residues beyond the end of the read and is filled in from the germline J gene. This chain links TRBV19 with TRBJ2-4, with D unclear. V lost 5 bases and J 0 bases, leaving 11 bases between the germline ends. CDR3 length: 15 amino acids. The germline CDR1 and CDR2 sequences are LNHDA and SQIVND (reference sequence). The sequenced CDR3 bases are TGTGCCAGTAGTCAGGCAACCCTAGCCAAAAACATT. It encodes CASSQATLAKNI. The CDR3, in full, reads CASSQATLAKNIQYF.

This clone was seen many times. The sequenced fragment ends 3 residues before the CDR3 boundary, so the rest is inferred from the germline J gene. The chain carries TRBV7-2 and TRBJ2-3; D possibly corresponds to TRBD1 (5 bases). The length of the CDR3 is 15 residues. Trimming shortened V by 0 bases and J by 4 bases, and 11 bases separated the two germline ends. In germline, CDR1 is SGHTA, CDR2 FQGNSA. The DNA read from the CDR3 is TGTGCCAGCAGCTTAGCGGGCAGGGCGGCAGATACG. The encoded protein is CASSLAGRAADT. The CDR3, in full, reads CASSLAGRAADTQYF.

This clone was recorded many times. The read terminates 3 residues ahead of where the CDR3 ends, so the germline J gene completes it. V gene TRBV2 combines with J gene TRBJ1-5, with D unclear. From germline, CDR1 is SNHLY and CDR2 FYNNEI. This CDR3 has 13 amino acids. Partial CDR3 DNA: TGTGCAAGCCGCAGGAGTCTCCTTCAGCCC. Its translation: CASRRSLLQP. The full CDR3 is CASRRSLLQPQHF.

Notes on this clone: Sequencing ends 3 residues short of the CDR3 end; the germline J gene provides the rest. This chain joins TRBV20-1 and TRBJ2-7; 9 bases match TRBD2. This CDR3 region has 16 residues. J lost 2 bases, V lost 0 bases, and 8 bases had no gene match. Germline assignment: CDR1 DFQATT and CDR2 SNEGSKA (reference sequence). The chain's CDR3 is CSARDRGLAGTYEQYF. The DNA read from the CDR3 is TGCAGTGCTAGAGATCGGGGGCTAGCGGGAACCTACGAG.

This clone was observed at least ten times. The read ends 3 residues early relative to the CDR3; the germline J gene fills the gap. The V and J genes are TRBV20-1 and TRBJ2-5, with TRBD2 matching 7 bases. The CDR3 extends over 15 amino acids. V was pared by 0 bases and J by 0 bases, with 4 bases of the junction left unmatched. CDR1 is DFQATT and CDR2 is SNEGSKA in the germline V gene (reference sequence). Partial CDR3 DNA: TGCAGTGCTAGAGATGGGGGGGACGACCAAGAGACC. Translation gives CSARDGGDDQET. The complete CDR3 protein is CSARDGGDDQETQYF.